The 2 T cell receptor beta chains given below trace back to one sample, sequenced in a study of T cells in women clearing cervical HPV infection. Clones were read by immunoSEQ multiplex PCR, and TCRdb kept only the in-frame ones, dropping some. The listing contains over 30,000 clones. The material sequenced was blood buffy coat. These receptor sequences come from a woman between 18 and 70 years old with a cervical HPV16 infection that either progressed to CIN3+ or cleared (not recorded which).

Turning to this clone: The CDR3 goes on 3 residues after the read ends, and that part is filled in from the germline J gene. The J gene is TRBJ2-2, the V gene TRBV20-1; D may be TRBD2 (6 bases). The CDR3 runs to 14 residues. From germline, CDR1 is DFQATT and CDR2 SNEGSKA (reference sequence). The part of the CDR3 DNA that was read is TGCAGTGCTAGGCCCCCGGGGGAGGCGTCACCG. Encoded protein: CSARPPGEASP. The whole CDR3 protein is CSARPPGEASPLFF.

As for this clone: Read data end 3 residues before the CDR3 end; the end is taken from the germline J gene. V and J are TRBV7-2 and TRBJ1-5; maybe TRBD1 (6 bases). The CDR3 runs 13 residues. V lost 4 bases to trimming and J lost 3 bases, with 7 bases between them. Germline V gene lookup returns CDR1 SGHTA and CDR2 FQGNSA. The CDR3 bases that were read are TGTGCCAGCAGCTCAGGGGTCAATCAGCCC. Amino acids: CASSSGVNQP. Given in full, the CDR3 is CASSSGVNQPQHF.